This T cell receptor (beta chain) is from a study of regulatory T cells in long-lasting Graves disease. For the study at large: Over 5 years of antithyroid drugs with positive TSH receptor antibodies was taken to mean persistent Graves' disease. Study observations and caveats: Persistent disease showed a preference for TRBV28, TRBJ1-2 and TRBJ2-5.

According to the study, TCR beta libraries were built with iRepertoire HTBI primers and CDR3-region Arm-PCR. Original methodology: Analysis of the samples identified under 80 TRBV and 13 to 15 TRBJ segments. TCRdb used MiXCR to reprocess the multiplex PCR reads, holding one entry per CDR3 protein. What appears here as the V and J calls and clone size reflects TCRdb's work, not the paper's. The sample has around 400,000 distinct CDR3 sequences; roughly 23% are singletons. Time point reported: persistent/refractory GD, antithyroid drugs over 5 years with positive TRAb. Isolated PBMC RNA provided the starting material for the TCR library. American Thyroid Association guidelines defined Graves' disease diagnosis. The V gene's germline CDR1 is MDHEN and CDR2 SYDVKM. The CDR3 runs 19 residues. Losses at the gene ends were 6 bases for V and 2 bases for J; bases not matched to a gene: 13. This clonotype has just a few counts. Its antigen is unidentified.

This chain connects TRBV28 to TRBJ2-6; 10 bases agree with TRBD1. The TCR was taken from a woman aged 40 to 50 with Graves disease. This material consisted of peripheral blood mononuclear cells (PBMCs), taken when the disease was refractory, from a patient treated with antithyroid drugs. The CDR3: CASRERTGGGIAGANVLTF. In DNA form, the CDR3 reads TGTGCCAGCAGAGAACGGACAGGGGGAGGTATAGCTGGGGCCAACGTCCTGACTTTC.